A single count supports the clone carrying this T cell receptor (beta chain). Its cognate antigen is unknown. The CDR3 consists of 19 residues. CDR1 and CDR2 from the germline V gene are LNHNV and YYDKDF (reference sequence). Trimming cost V 0 bases and J 6 bases; bases outside gene matches: 14. The data originate from a study of post-analysis software for immune sequencing data. Across the study: Relapsing-remitting, secondary progressive and progressive-relapsing multiple sclerosis were all included among the disease courses.

Unique molecular identifiers were present in the TCR beta cDNA libraries. Input of roughly 0.9 to 11 million T cells yielded some 500,000 cDNA molecules. TCRdb re-called the PCR reads through MiXCR, storing one row per CDR3 protein. The sample lists 400,000 to 500,000 distinct CDR3 sequences; 30% to 40% were seen once. Study outcomes and limitations: The F measure placed samples prepared in the same batch into strongly shared clusters. Among four to six TRBV segments more frequent in patients than controls were TRBV5-6, TRBV5-1 and TRBV20-1. People with multiple sclerosis had a significantly lower normalized Chao1 diversity than controls did.

The sequencing sample was made of blood. The chain joins TRBV15 to TRBJ1-2; 12 bases agree with TRBD1. The sequence came from a girl aged 2-10 years with multiple sclerosis. The CDR3: CATSRDYGGTGGVGDGYTF. Written as DNA, the CDR3 is TGTGCCACCAGCAGAGACTACGGCGGGACAGGGGGCGTTGGGGATGGCTACACCTTC.